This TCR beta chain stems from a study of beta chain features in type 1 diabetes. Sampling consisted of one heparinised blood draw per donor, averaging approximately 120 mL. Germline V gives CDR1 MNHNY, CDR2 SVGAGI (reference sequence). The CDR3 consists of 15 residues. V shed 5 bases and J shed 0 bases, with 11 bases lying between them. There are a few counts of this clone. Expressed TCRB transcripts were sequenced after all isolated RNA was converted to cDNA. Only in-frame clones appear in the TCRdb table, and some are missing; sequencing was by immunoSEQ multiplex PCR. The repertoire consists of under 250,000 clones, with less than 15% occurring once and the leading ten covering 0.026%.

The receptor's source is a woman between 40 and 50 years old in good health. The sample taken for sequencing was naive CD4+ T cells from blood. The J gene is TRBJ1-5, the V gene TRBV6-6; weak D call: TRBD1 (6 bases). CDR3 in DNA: TGTGCCAGCAGTAACACAGGGAGTAGCAATCAGCCCCAGCATTTT. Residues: CASSNTGSSNQPQHF.